The clone carrying this TCR beta chain was counted between two and nine times. The antigen remains unidentified. This sample stems from a study of T cells in Graves' hyperthyroidism and ophthalmopathy. Study results and caveats: From stable hyperthyroidism, ophthalmopathy was set apart by a 13 V-J model.

Any patient presenting with uncontrolled infection, other autoimmune disease, pregnancy or lactation was left out. TCR beta CDR3 region amplification was performed from RNA transcripts. The HTBI primer set was used in a first-round RT-PCR of the TCR CDR3. TCRdb fed the multiplex PCR reads into MiXCR, producing one record per CDR3 protein. The data contain a few hundred thousand distinct CDR3 sequences, less than 20% of them singletons. This TCR came from a woman aged 25 to 39 with Graves' hyperthyroidism. Sequenced: blood.

The CDR3 bases are TGTGCCAGCAGCCCCCCGGCGGGACTAGCGTCCTACGAGCAGTACTTC. Translation: CASSPPAGLASYEQYF. This rearrangement joins TRBV7-2 to TRBJ2-7; 10 nucleotides align to TRBD2. V dropped 5 bases and J dropped 1; count of bases not matched to a gene: 8. There are 16 residues in the CDR3. The germline gives CDR1 SGHTA, CDR2 FQGNSA.